A selection of T cell receptor beta chains follows, all from one sample in a study of shared clonotypes between healthy human individuals. Method: immunoSEQ multiplex PCR; TCRdb's copy keeps in-frame clones and lacks some. The sample records about 2.2 million clones, around 95% being singletons. Input material: naive CD8+ T cells from PBMCs. These TCRs come from a man in his late teens or twenties in good health. Some clones in this sample may be carry-over from other donors' samples. Each CDR3 is given without its conserved first and last residue. Expanded clones get a size class; other rows say once, few or many, or leave the size out.

V gene,clone size,J gene,CDR3 protein
TRBV7-9,.,TRBJ2-5,ASSLRTGVETQY
TRBV5-6,.,TRBJ2-1,ASSSGTGSIRGEQF
TRBV5-4,.,TRBJ2-7,ASSLGQGESYEQY
TRBV5-5,.,TRBJ2-1,ASSLDRGYNEQF
TRBV4-1,.,TRBJ2-3,ASSRQGSTDTQY
TRBV9,.,TRBJ2-1,ASSDTSGRASDEQF
TRBV11-2,.,TRBJ2-1,ASSARTGAGGVEQF
TRBV4-1,.,TRBJ2-1,ASSQVAGDPYNEQF
TRBV4-2,.,TRBJ1-5,ASSQLEQGEGNQPQH
TRBV13,.,TRBJ2-1,ASSGPIGSYNEQF
TRBV28,.,TRBJ2-7,ASSLAKKGTEQY
TRBV27,.,TRBJ2-7,ASSFGPGSGTSRYEQY
TRBV28,.,TRBJ1-3,ASSLWGQGAPGNTIY
TRBV19,.,TRBJ2-7,ASSATGGSYEQY
TRBV5-1,.,TRBJ1-1,ASSPGGGVNTEAF
TRBV10-3,.,TRBJ1-2,AISEPSRREGPEGYGYT
TRBV19,.,TRBJ2-2,ASRQTYAGELF
TRBV5-6,.,TRBJ2-1,ASSLADRPFRDEQF
TRBV4-2,once,TRBJ1-6,ASSQGESPLH
TRBV4-3,once,TRBJ2-3,ASSQVSQGPWGRDTQY
TRBV27,.,TRBJ2-7,ASRAGRHRDTSYEQY
TRBV5-1,once,TRBJ1-2,ASSLDVRTHYYGYT
TRBV5-6,.,TRBJ1-5,ASSLGQGYQPQH
TRBV11-2,.,TRBJ2-3,ASSLFPTDTQY
TRBV25-1,.,TRBJ2-2,ASSEGDITGELF
TRBV28,.,TRBJ2-1,ASSWYRNEQF
TRBV27,.,TRBJ1-5,ASMRVREVGQPQH
TRBV5-4,.,TRBJ2-5,ASSSLGTVQETQY
TRBV25-1,few,TRBJ1-1,ASKGQGNTEAF
TRBV2,.,TRBJ1-5,ASSERTGVNQPQH
TRBV7-9,.,TRBJ2-1,ASSLYGGDEQF
TRBV5-4,.,TRBJ1-2,ASSPGRNYGYT
TRBV30,.,TRBJ1-4,AWSVHGGRAEKLF
TRBV9,.,TRBJ2-1,ASGDRGLDEQF
TRBV18,.,TRBJ1-5,ASSRAKGGNQPQH
TRBV11-3,.,TRBJ2-7,ASSFNRAPTYEQY
TRBV11-2,.,TRBJ1-3,ASSSNRDGHTIY
TRBV28,.,TRBJ2-7,ASSFTSLGVAQY
TRBV5-1,once,TRBJ2-7,ASSLTSSYEQY
TRBV28,.,TRBJ1-2,ASSLVRVGYT
TRBV9,.,TRBJ1-1,ASSGNRGNEAF
TRBV1,.,TRBJ2-5,TSSQVARGRETQY
TRBV27,.,TRBJ2-1,ASSLIPPYNEQF
TRBV27,.,TRBJ1-2,ASSLSGRVYGYT
TRBV13,.,TRBJ2-2,ASSARQGLGGELF
TRBV5-6,.,TRBJ1-1,ASSVGRGNTEAF
TRBV5-1,.,TRBJ1-4,ASSLGGGLEKLF
TRBV6-1,.,TRBJ2-7,ASSELGVAYEQY
TRBV28,.,TRBJ2-2,ASRLETGDLTGELF
TRBV19,.,TRBJ2-1,ASSMWGGISSYNEQF
TRBV21-1,.,TRBJ1-2,AGLGWGYT
TRBV25-1,.,TRBJ1-4,ASSEFAGSGNEKLF
TRBV18,.,TRBJ2-3,ASSFIQSTDTQY
TRBV6-1,.,TRBJ1-1,ASSSDGLIGEAF
TRBV12-5,.,TRBJ1-2,ASGFGGEYYGYT
TRBV15,.,TRBJ1-5,ATSPEAVFNQPQH
TRBV27,once,TRBJ2-1,ASSPGLAIYNEQF
TRBV10-2,.,TRBJ2-7,ASSDRAGEYEQY
TRBV7-8,.,TRBJ1-5,ASSLEGTPGQPQH